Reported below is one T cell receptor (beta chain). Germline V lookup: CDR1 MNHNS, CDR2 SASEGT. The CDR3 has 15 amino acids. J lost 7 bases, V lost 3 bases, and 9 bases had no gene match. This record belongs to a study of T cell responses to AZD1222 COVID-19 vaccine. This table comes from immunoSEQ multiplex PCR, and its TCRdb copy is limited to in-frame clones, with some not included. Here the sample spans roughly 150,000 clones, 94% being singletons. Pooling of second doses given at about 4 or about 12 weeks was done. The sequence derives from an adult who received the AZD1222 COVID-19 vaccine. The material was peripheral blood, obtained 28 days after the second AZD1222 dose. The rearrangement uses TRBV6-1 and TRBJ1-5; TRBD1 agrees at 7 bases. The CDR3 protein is CASSDQTGSLQPQHF. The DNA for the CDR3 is TGTGCCAGCAGTGACCAGACAGGGTCCCTCCAGCCCCAGCATTTT.